This is a list of T cell receptor beta chains from one sample in a study of T cell responses to AZD1222 COVID-19 vaccine. Repertoires were generated with immunoSEQ multiplex PCR, while TCRdb's copy carries only in-frame clones and drops some. The profile shows some 84,000 clones, 88% of them singletons. Sequencing was performed on peripheral blood, taken on day 0 of AZD1222 vaccination. Receptors were obtained from an adult in good health. Each CDR3 is given with its conserved first and last residue. Each record gives: D gene, clone size, J gene, V gene, CDR3 length, CDR3 protein, CDR3 DNA. A D gene is named only where the DNA matches it firmly. Clone size is not always given. Where it is, it says once, few, many or a class for expanded clones.

D: -
size: -
J: TRBJ2-1
V: TRBV7-8
length: 15
CDR3: CASSFGSTRNNEQFF
DNA: TGTGCCAGCAGCTTTGGCTCGACACGCAACAATGAGCAGTTCTTC

D: -
size: -
J: TRBJ1-2
V: TRBV3-1/TRBV3-2
length: 14
CDR3: CASTPTGINYGYTF
DNA: TGTGCCAGCACCCCGACAGGAATAAACTATGGCTACACCTTC

D: -
size: -
J: TRBJ2-1
V: TRBV6-2/TRBV6-3
length: 13
CDR3: CASSGTFYNEQFF
DNA: TGTGCCAGCAGCGGGACTTTTTACAATGAGCAGTTCTTC

D: -
size: few
J: TRBJ1-5
V: TRBV4-1
length: 14
CDR3: CASSQDPGGQPQHF
DNA: TGCGCCAGCAGCCAAGACCCCGGCGGGCAGCCCCAGCATTTT

D: -
size: -
J: TRBJ2-7
V: TRBV7-2
length: 15
CDR3: CASSSFGDGAYEQYF
DNA: TGTGCCAGCAGCTCCTTCGGAGACGGAGCCTACGAGCAGTACTTC

D: -
size: once
J: TRBJ1-1
V: TRBV7-8
length: 14
CDR3: CASSLEQTYTEAFF
DNA: TGTGCCAGCAGCTTAGAACAGACGTACACTGAAGCTTTCTTT

D: -
size: -
J: TRBJ2-1
V: TRBV7-6
length: 16
CDR3: CASSLGQRISYNEQFF
DNA: TGTGCCAGCAGCTTGGGTCAGCGCATCTCCTACAATGAGCAGTTCTTC

D: -
size: few
J: TRBJ1-2
V: TRBV19
length: 16
CDR3: CASSKPPVKRPYGYTF
DNA: TGTGCCAGTAGTAAGCCACCAGTCAAGAGACCCTATGGCTACACCTTC

D: -
size: -
J: TRBJ1-4
V: TRBV2
length: 15
CDR3: CASSVLEGFFEKLFF
DNA: TGTGCCAGCAGTGTGTTGGAGGGGTTTTTTGAAAAACTGTTTTTT

D: -
size: -
J: TRBJ2-7
V: TRBV2
length: 11
CDR3: CASTLAYEQYF
DNA: TGTGCCAGTACTTTAGCCTACGAGCAGTACTTC

D: -
size: -
J: TRBJ2-1
V: TRBV7-2
length: 15
CDR3: CASSLAGPSYNEQFF
DNA: TGTGCCAGCAGCTTAGCGGGCCCTTCCTACAATGAGCAGTTCTTC

D: -
size: -
J: TRBJ2-3
V: TRBV7-3
length: 16
CDR3: CASSPGGVAGTDTQYF
DNA: TGTGCCAGCAGCCCTGGCGGTGTAGCCGGGACAGATACGCAGTATTTT

D: TRBD2
size: -
J: TRBJ2-7
V: TRBV4-1
length: 16
CDR3: CASSLGLAGGRREQYF
DNA: TGCGCCAGCAGCCTGGGACTAGCGGGAGGAAGGCGGGAGCAGTACTTC

D: -
size: once
J: TRBJ2-7
V: TRBV2
length: 11
CDR3: CASSPSYEQYF
DNA: TGTGCCAGCAGTCCTAGCTACGAGCAGTACTTC

D: -
size: -
J: TRBJ1-2
V: TRBV27
length: 16
CDR3: CASSSPRGGGVYGYTF
DNA: TGTGCCAGCAGTTCACCTCGGGGAGGGGGAGTCTATGGCTACACCTTC

D: -
size: few
J: TRBJ1-5
V: TRBV2
length: 14
CDR3: CASSGSVSNQPQHF
DNA: TGTGCCAGCAGTGGGTCAGTTAGCAATCAGCCCCAGCATTTT

D: -
size: -
J: TRBJ1-5
V: TRBV25-1
length: 13
CDR3: CASSGTWDQPQHF
DNA: TGTGCCAGCAGTGGGACCTGGGATCAGCCCCAGCATTTT

D: -
size: -
J: TRBJ1-2
V: TRBV29-1
length: 16
CDR3: CSVEALREVGNYGYTF
DNA: TGCAGCGTTGAGGCCCTCCGCGAGGTAGGGAACTATGGCTACACCTTC

D: -
size: -
J: TRBJ1-5
V: TRBV10-3
length: 13
CDR3: CATEAGGSQPQHF
DNA: TGTGCCACGGAGGCCGGGGGCAGTCAGCCCCAGCATTTT

D: -
size: -
J: TRBJ1-1
V: TRBV27
length: 13
CDR3: CASKTDKNTEAFF
DNA: TGTGCCAGCAAAACCGACAAGAACACTGAAGCTTTCTTT

D: -
size: -
J: TRBJ1-1
V: TRBV5-6
length: 17
CDR3: CASSLVSVAGTNTEAFF
DNA: TGTGCCAGCAGCTTAGTCTCGGTGGCAGGGACGAACACTGAAGCTTTCTTT

D: TRBD1
size: -
J: TRBJ1-1
V: TRBV6-5
length: 15
CDR3: CASSYPGQGGTEAFF
DNA: TGTGCCAGCAGTTACCCCGGACAGGGCGGCACTGAAGCTTTCTTT

D: -
size: -
J: TRBJ1-2
V: TRBV5-6
length: 14
CDR3: CASSLIGHNGGYTF
DNA: TGTGCCAGCAGCTTAATAGGGCATAACGGTGGCTACACCTTC

D: -
size: -
J: TRBJ2-3
V: TRBV13
length: 12
CDR3: CASAMSTDTQYF
DNA: TGTGCCAGCGCCATGAGCACAGATACGCAGTATTTT

D: -
size: -
J: TRBJ1-4
V: TRBV3-1/TRBV3-2
length: 15
CDR3: CASSPSGSGHEKLFF
DNA: TGTGCCAGCAGCCCTAGCGGGTCTGGGCATGAAAAACTGTTTTTT

D: -
size: -
J: TRBJ1-6
V: TRBV4-1
length: 14
CDR3: CASSQEAGGSPLHF
DNA: TGCGCCAGCAGCCAAGAGGCTGGGGGTTCACCCCTCCACTTT

D: -
size: -
J: TRBJ2-1
V: TRBV9
length: 16
CDR3: CASSPIPSPRYNEQFF
DNA: TGTGCCAGCAGCCCAATCCCTAGCCCCCGATACAATGAGCAGTTCTTC

D: TRBD2
size: -
J: TRBJ2-1
V: TRBV11-3
length: 14
CDR3: CASSLDWREGEQFF
DNA: TGTGCCAGCAGCTTAGACTGGCGGGAGGGTGAGCAGTTCTTC

D: -
size: -
J: TRBJ2-2
V: TRBV6-1
length: 15
CDR3: CASNEGGLYTGELFF
DNA: TGTGCCAGCAATGAAGGGGGACTATACACCGGGGAGCTGTTTTTT

D: TRBD2
size: -
J: TRBJ2-7
V: TRBV27
length: 16
CDR3: CASNNRLAGGSYEQYF
DNA: TGTGCCAGCAACAACCGTCTTGCGGGAGGCTCCTACGAGCAGTACTTC

D: TRBD1
size: -
J: TRBJ1-2
V: TRBV5-4
length: 12
CDR3: CAHGDSNYGYTF
DNA: TGTGCCCATGGGGACAGTAACTATGGCTACACCTTC

D: TRBD1
size: -
J: TRBJ1-3
V: TRBV10-1
length: 14
CDR3: CASSGQGSGNTIYF
DNA: TGCGCCAGCAGCGGACAGGGGTCTGGAAACACCATATATTTT

D: TRBD2
size: -
J: TRBJ2-5
V: TRBV18
length: 15
CDR3: CASFGLAGGQETQYF
DNA: TGTGCCAGCTTCGGACTAGCGGGAGGGCAAGAGACCCAGTACTTC

D: TRBD2
size: -
J: TRBJ2-7
V: TRBV28
length: 15
CDR3: CASRGTSGFSYEQYF
DNA: TGTGCCAGCAGGGGGACTAGCGGGTTCTCCTACGAGCAGTACTTC

D: -
size: once
J: TRBJ1-2
V: TRBV7-9
length: 13
CDR3: CASSLALGIGSTF
DNA: TGTGCCAGCAGCTTAGCTTTAGGGATTGGTAGCACCTTC

D: -
size: few
J: TRBJ1-2
V: TRBV11-2
length: 11
CDR3: CASSSRGGYTF
DNA: TGTGCCAGCAGCTCGAGAGGGGGCTACACCTTC

D: -
size: once
J: TRBJ1-5
V: TRBV3-1/TRBV3-2
length: 14
CDR3: CASSPGGTDQPQHF
DNA: TGTGCCAGCAGCCCGGGCGGGACGGATCAGCCCCAGCATTTT

D: -
size: -
J: TRBJ1-3
V: TRBV30
length: 13
CDR3: CAWNTLQGNTIYF
DNA: TGTGCCTGGAACACCCTACAAGGAAACACCATATATTTT

D: TRBD2
size: -
J: TRBJ2-5
V: TRBV9
length: 14
CDR3: CASSVVSGGETQYF
DNA: TGTGCCAGCAGCGTAGTTTCCGGGGGGGAGACCCAGTACTTC

D: -
size: few
J: TRBJ1-2
V: TRBV4-1
length: 13
CDR3: CASSQEYYYGYTF
DNA: TGCGCCAGCAGCCAAGAGTATTACTATGGCTACACCTTC